Listed below are T cell receptor beta chains from one sample, sequenced in a study of OX40 agonist ivuxolimab in advanced cancers. Assay used: immunoSEQ multiplex PCR; TCRdb lists only in-frame clones, some missing. This sample has about 35,000 clones, with roughly 80% found just once. This specimen was CD4+ or CD8+ T cells sorted from blood, taken in a trial of the OX40 agonist ivuxolimab. These receptors were obtained from an adult with an advanced solid tumor such as melanoma, head and neck, liver or kidney cancer. The CDR3 runs from the conserved cysteine through the conserved F or W. A D gene is named only where the DNA matches it firmly. Clone sizes are given selectively: once, few, many, or a class where the clone is expanded.

>TRBJ2-7|.|.|TRBV5-1
CASSLIGDEQYF
TGCGCCAGCAGCTTGATAGGGGACGAGCAGTACTTC
>TRBJ1-5|TRBD1|.|TRBV27
CASSLGQGNQPQHF
TGTGCCAGCAGTCTCGGACAGGGGAATCAGCCCCAGCATTTT
>TRBJ2-1|TRBD2|.|TRBV11-2
CASSSDRLAGLEQFF
TGTGCCAGCAGCTCCGACAGACTAGCGGGATTGGAGCAGTTCTTC
>TRBJ2-5|TRBD2|.|TRBV7-3
CASSLNPSGLAELYF
TGTGCCAGCAGCTTAAATCCGTCCGGACTAGCGGAATTGTACTTC
>TRBJ1-1|.|.|TRBV28
CASWRNTEAFF
TGTGCCAGCTGGAGGAACACTGAAGCTTTCTTT
>TRBJ2-5|.|.|TRBV4-3
CASSQDSALQETQYF
TGCGCCAGCAGCCAAGATTCGGCCCTACAAGAGACCCAGTACTTC
>TRBJ1-4|.|.|TRBV7-9
CASSSSGSGEKLFF
TGTGCCAGCAGCTCATCGGGAAGTGGGGAAAAACTGTTTTTT
>TRBJ1-5|TRBD1|.|TRBV4-1
CASSQGQINQPQHF
TGCGCCAGCAGCCAGGGACAGATCAATCAGCCCCAGCATTTT
>TRBJ2-1|.|.|TRBV7-3
CASSSGLRSYNEQFF
TGTGCCAGCAGCTCGGGACTCCGCTCCTACAATGAGCAGTTCTTC
>TRBJ2-4|TRBD1|.|TRBV19
CASSIDRDRTTKNIQYF
TGTGCCAGTAGTATAGATCGGGACAGGACAACCAAAAACATTCAGTACTTC
>TRBJ1-1|.|.|TRBV30
CAWGGARTEAFF
TGTGCCTGGGGGGGCGCGAGGACTGAAGCTTTCTTT
>TRBJ2-2|TRBD2|.|TRBV7-2
CASSLDTSGANTGELFF
TGTGCCAGCAGCTTAGATACTAGCGGAGCTAACACCGGGGAGCTGTTTTTT
>TRBJ2-5|TRBD2|.|TRBV7-6
CASSFETAGLEETQYF
TGTGCCAGCAGCTTCGAAACCGCCGGACTAGAAGAGACCCAGTACTTC
>TRBJ2-7|TRBD1|.|TRBV28
CASNLDRGLYEQYF
TGTGCCAGCAACCTGGACAGGGGGCTCTACGAGCAGTACTTC
>TRBJ1-2|.|.|TRBV25-1
CASSGQGYGYTF
TGTGCCAGCAGTGGGCAGGGTTATGGCTACACCTTC
>TRBJ2-1|.|.|TRBV10-2
CASSVVTESSYNEQFF
TGCGCCAGCAGTGTGGTTACAGAGAGCTCCTACAATGAGCAGTTCTTC
>TRBJ1-4|.|.|TRBV5-5
CASSPPDSNEKLFF
TGTGCCAGCAGCCCTCCGGACAGCAATGAAAAACTGTTTTTT
>TRBJ1-1|.|.|TRBV30
CAWKLGGMNTEAFF
TGTGCCTGGAAGCTCGGGGGTATGAACACTGAAGCTTTCTTT
>TRBJ2-7|TRBD2|.|TRBV4-2
CASSQEKGRGGRYEQYF
TGTGCCAGCAGCCAAGAGAAGGGGCGGGGGGGCAGGTACGAGCAGTACTTC
>TRBJ2-3|.|.|TRBV19
CASSIGGGGRTPDTQYF
TGTGCCAGTAGTATAGGAGGGGGGGGCCGCACCCCAGATACGCAGTATTTT
>TRBJ1-3|.|.|TRBV28
CASSSKGSGNTIYF
TGTGCCAGCAGTTCCAAGGGGTCTGGAAACACCATATATTTT
>TRBJ2-3|.|.|TRBV27
CASLSPSGTQYF
TGTGCCTCCCTCTCACCTTCGGGTACGCAGTATTTT
>TRBJ2-3|TRBD2|.|TRBV4-2
CASSPRLAGPTDTQYF
TGTGCCAGCAGCCCCCGTCTAGCGGGGCCCACAGATACGCAGTATTTT
>TRBJ2-1|TRBD2|.|TRBV6-4
CASSGTSGADNEQFF
TGTGCCAGCAGCGGGACTAGCGGGGCTGACAATGAGCAGTTCTTC
>TRBJ2-7|TRBD1|.|TRBV7-2
CASSLGTGENYEQYF
TGTGCCAGCAGCTTAGGGACAGGTGAAAACTACGAGCAGTACTTC
>TRBJ1-4|TRBD1|.|TRBV7-6
CASSDSGTGYGKLFF
TGTGCCAGCAGTGATTCGGGGACAGGGTACGGAAAACTGTTTTTT
>TRBJ2-7|.|.|TRBV7-6
CASSLGGDEQYF
TGTGCCAGCAGCTTGGGAGGCGACGAGCAGTACTTC
>TRBJ1-2|TRBD1|.|TRBV6-5
CASSLGQLYGYTF
TGTGCCAGCAGTTTGGGACAGTTGTATGGCTACACCTTC
>TRBJ2-1|TRBD2|.|TRBV4-1
CASSQFRTSQNEQFF
TGCGCCAGCAGCCAATTCAGGACTAGCCAGAATGAGCAGTTCTTC
>TRBJ1-1|.|.|TRBV10-3
CAISDRGRSNTEAFF
TGTGCCATCAGTGATCGAGGGCGGTCGAACACTGAAGCTTTCTTT
>TRBJ2-1|.|.|TRBV7-2
CASSLLPSDYNEQFF
TGTGCCAGCAGCCTGCTCCCTAGCGACTACAATGAGCAGTTCTTC
>TRBJ2-3|TRBD2|.|TRBV13
CASSLGLSGRTDTQYF
TGTGCCAGCAGCTTAGGCCTAAGCGGGAGGACAGATACGCAGTATTTT
>TRBJ1-4|TRBD1|.|TRBV5-6
CASSLEGQGEKLFF
TGTGCCAGCAGCTTGGAGGGACAGGGAGAAAAACTGTTTTTT
>TRBJ2-2|.|.|TRBV29-1
CSVVRQNGELFF
TGCAGCGTTGTTCGACAAAACGGGGAGCTGTTTTTT
>TRBJ1-2|.|few|TRBV5-4
CASSTTVINYGYTF
TGTGCCAGCAGTACGACAGTGATAAACTATGGCTACACCTTC
>TRBJ2-2|.|.|TRBV6-4
CASSDSLVGELFF
TGTGCCAGCAGTGACTCTTTGGTCGGGGAGCTGTTTTTT
>TRBJ1-3|.|.|TRBV27
CASSLSGVGGNTIYF
TGTGCCAGCAGTTTATCAGGGGTCGGTGGAAACACCATATATTTT
>TRBJ2-1|TRBD1|.|TRBV5-1
CASSRNRDRGYNEQFF
TGCGCCAGCAGCCGGAACCGGGACAGGGGTTACAATGAGCAGTTCTTC
>TRBJ2-7|.|.|TRBV11-2
CASSPQTATYEQYF
TGTGCCAGCAGCCCACAGACAGCTACCTACGAGCAGTACTTC
>TRBJ1-1|.|once|TRBV19
CASSIAGKPEAFF
TGTGCCAGTAGTATAGCAGGGAAACCTGAAGCTTTCTTT
>TRBJ2-7|TRBD2|.|TRBV5-1
CASSPGLAGVHEQYF
TGCGCCAGCAGCCCGGGACTAGCGGGAGTCCACGAGCAGTACTTC
>TRBJ2-1|.|.|TRBV4-1
CASSRGVSSYNEQFF
TGCGCCAGCAGCCGAGGGGTGAGCTCCTACAATGAGCAGTTCTTC
>TRBJ1-2|TRBD1|.|TRBV13
CASSAAQGAYYGYTF
TGTGCCAGCAGCGCAGCGCAGGGGGCATACTATGGCTACACCTTC
>TRBJ1-1|.|.|TRBV28
CASTGGDAFF
TGTGCCAGCACGGGGGGAGACGCTTTCTTT
>TRBJ1-1|.|.|TRBV11-3
CASSWYQNTEAFF
TGTGCCAGCAGCTGGTATCAAAACACTGAAGCTTTCTTT
>TRBJ2-1|.|.|TRBV9
CASSPKGESLGYNEQFF
TGTGCCAGCAGCCCAAAGGGGGAGAGTCTAGGCTACAATGAGCAGTTCTTC
>TRBJ2-1|TRBD2|.|TRBV6-6
CASSPLGSGGAHEQFF
TGTGCCAGCAGTCCTCTAGGTAGCGGGGGGGCCCATGAGCAGTTCTTC
>TRBJ2-1|TRBD2|.|TRBV23-1
CASSQSGGNRIVGEQFF
TGCGCCAGCAGTCAATCGGGGGGGAATCGTATCGTTGGTGAGCAGTTCTTC
>TRBJ2-1|.|.|TRBV5-4
CASSVEQVELSRIDFF
TGTGCCAGCAGCGTGGAACAGGTGGAATTGTCCCGCATTGATTTCTTC
>TRBJ2-1|.|.|TRBV28
CASSLQVGGSYNEQFF
TGTGCCAGCTCTCTACAGGTTGGAGGCTCCTACAATGAGCAGTTCTTC
>TRBJ2-1|.|once|TRBV29-1
CSVDGQINNEQFF
TGCAGCGTTGACGGACAGATCAACAATGAGCAGTTCTTC
>TRBJ1-5|.|.|TRBV9
CASSVEDTDQPQHF
TGTGCCAGCAGCGTAGAGGACACTGATCAGCCCCAGCATTTT
>TRBJ2-5|.|.|TRBV5-1
CASSLAAYRDQETQYF
TGCGCCAGCAGCTTGGCGGCCTACAGGGACCAAGAGACCCAGTACTTC
>TRBJ2-7|.|.|TRBV28
CASSFRGAPYEQYF
TGTGCCAGCAGTTTCCGGGGGGCCCCCTACGAGCAGTACTTC
>TRBJ2-7|TRBD1|.|TRBV19
CATLGTGAFFPYEQYF
TGTGCCACATTAGGGACAGGGGCCTTTTTCCCTTACGAGCAGTACTTC